A single T cell receptor beta chain is shown here with its context. The record originates from a study of blood T cell repertoires in COVID-19. Original processing notes: By means of reference gene primer amplification, nucleated cell counts were estimated. Repertoires were generated with immunoSEQ multiplex PCR, while TCRdb's copy carries only in-frame clones and drops some. That table furnishes V, J and clone size, whereas the DNA furnished D and trimming. The table shows a few hundred thousand clones, with 70% to 90% occurring only once. The receptor comes from a human donor in a cohort sampled during active COVID-19. Sequencing was done on a sample of peripheral blood.

The CDR3, as DNA: TGTGCCAGCAGCTCACGGGGGAGCTCCTACAATGAGCAGTTCTTC. This translates into CASSSRGSSYNEQFF. J is TRBJ2-1 and V is TRBV7-2; the D gene is possibly TRBD2 (6 bases). CDR1 and CDR2 (germline): SGHTA, FQGNSA. The CDR3 contains 15 residues. Between the trimmed V and J ends, which lost 4 bases and 0 bases, there was a span of 10 bases.